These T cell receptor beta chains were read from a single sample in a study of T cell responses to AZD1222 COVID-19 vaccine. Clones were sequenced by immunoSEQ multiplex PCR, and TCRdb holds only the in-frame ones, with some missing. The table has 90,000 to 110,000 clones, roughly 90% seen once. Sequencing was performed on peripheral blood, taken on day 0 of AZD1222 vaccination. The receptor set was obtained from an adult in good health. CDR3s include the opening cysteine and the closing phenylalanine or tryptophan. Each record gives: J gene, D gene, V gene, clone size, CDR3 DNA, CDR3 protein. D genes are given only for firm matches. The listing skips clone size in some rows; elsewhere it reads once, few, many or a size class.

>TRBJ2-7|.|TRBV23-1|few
TGCGCCAGAGAGACATCATCCTACGAGCAGTACTTC
CARETSSYEQYF
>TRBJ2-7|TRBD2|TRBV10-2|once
TGCGCCAGCAGTGAGCCGGGACTAGGGATGGGCGAGCAGTACTTC
CASSEPGLGMGEQYF
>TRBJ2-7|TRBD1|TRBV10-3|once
TGTGCCATCAGTACTGGACAGGGTTCCTACGAGCAGTACTTC
CAISTGQGSYEQYF
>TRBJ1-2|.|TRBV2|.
TGTGCGCAAGACAAGGGCAAGGGGAGGGGGTATGGCTACACCTTC
CAQDKGKGRGYGYTF
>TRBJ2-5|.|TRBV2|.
TGTGCCAGCCTGCAGGTCGGGGGGACCCAGTACTTC
CASLQVGGTQYF
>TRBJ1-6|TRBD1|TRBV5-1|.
TGCGCCAGCAGCTTGGCCCGACAGGGTCGCTATAATTCACCCCTCCACTTT
CASSLARQGRYNSPLHF
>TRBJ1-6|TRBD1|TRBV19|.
TGTGCCAGTCAGCACAGGGGTTCACCCCTCCACTTT
CASQHRGSPLHF
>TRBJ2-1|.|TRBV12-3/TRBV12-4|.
TGTGCCAGCAGTTTAGATCTCCCGTTCTTC
CASSLDLPFF
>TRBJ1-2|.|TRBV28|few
TGTGCCAGCAGTTTAGGAGGGGCAAACAACTATGGCTACACCTTC
CASSLGGANNYGYTF
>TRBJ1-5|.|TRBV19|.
TGTGCCAGTAGTCCGTCGACAGTGCTTAGCAATCAGCCCCAGCATTTT
CASSPSTVLSNQPQHF
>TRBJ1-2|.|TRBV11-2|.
TGTGCCAGCAGCTTAGACCCAGCGGGGGCACCTAACTATGGCTACACCTTC
CASSLDPAGAPNYGYTF
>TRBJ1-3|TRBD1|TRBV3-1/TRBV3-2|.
TGTGCCAGCAGCCGGACAGGGTCTGGAAACACCATATATTTT
CASSRTGSGNTIYF
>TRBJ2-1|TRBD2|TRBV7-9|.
TGTGCCAGCAGCCGGACTAGCGGGAGAATCGGGGAGCAGTTCTTC
CASSRTSGRIGEQFF
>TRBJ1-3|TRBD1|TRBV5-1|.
TGCGCCAGCAGCTTGGAAGGGGGCGGTGGAAACACCATATATTTT
CASSLEGGGGNTIYF
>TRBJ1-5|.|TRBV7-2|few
TGTGCCAGCAGCTTAGAACAGGGTTCTTATAGCAATCAGCCCCAGCATTTT
CASSLEQGSYSNQPQHF
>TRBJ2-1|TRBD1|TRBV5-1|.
TGCGCCAGCAGCTTGGTCCCAGGGGGCAGCTATGAGCAGTTCTTC
CASSLVPGGSYEQFF
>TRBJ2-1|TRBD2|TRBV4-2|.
TGTGCCAGCAGCCAAGATAGGTCTAGCGGGTTAAGGGGGCAGTTCTTC
CASSQDRSSGLRGQFF
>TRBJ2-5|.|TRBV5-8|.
TGTGCCAGCAGCTCCACAGGTCCCCAAGAGACCCAGTACTTC
CASSSTGPQETQYF
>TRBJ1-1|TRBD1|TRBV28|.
TGTGCCAGCCAGACAGGGGGACACACTGAAGCTTTCTTT
CASQTGGHTEAFF
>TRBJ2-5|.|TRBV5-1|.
TGCGCCAGCAGCTTGGGTCACGGGCAAGAGACCCAGTACTTC
CASSLGHGQETQYF